The rows below give T cell receptor beta chains drawn from one sample of a study of blood T cell repertoires in COVID-19. The protocol was immunoSEQ multiplex PCR, while the TCRdb copy is restricted to in-frame clones and leaves out a portion. The sample contains under 200,000 clones, just under 85% of which appear only once. Sequencing input: peripheral blood. The receptors were sampled from a man aged 35 to 55 who had recovered from COVID-19. Both conserved end residues are part of each CDR3. The order of the fields is clone size, D gene, V gene, J gene, CDR3 protein, CDR3 DNA. A D gene is named only where the DNA matches it firmly. Not every row has a clone size; where given, it reads once, few, many or a size class.

clone_size: -
d_call: TRBD1
v_call: TRBV11-1
j_call: TRBJ2-6
cdr3_aa: CASSSKQGVGANVLTF
cdr3_nt: TGTGCCAGCAGCTCAAAACAGGGGGTAGGGGCCAACGTCCTGACTTTC

clone_size: -
d_call: TRBD1
v_call: TRBV5-6
j_call: TRBJ2-5
cdr3_aa: CASRAGGGETQYF
cdr3_nt: TGTGCCAGCAGGGCAGGGGGCGGAGAGACCCAGTACTTC

clone_size: -
d_call: TRBD1
v_call: TRBV7-9
j_call: TRBJ1-2
cdr3_aa: CASSTRQGAKALAPLEYGYTF
cdr3_nt: TGTGCCAGCAGCACTCGACAGGGGGCAAAGGCGTTGGCCCCTCTGGAATATGGCTACACCTTC

clone_size: -
d_call: -
v_call: TRBV21-1
j_call: TRBJ2-5
cdr3_aa: CASSKAALAGTEETQYF
cdr3_nt: TGTGCCAGCAGCAAAGCGGCACTAGCGGGGACGGAAGAGACCCAGTACTTC

clone_size: -
d_call: TRBD1
v_call: TRBV2
j_call: TRBJ2-7
cdr3_aa: CASTQDRGYEQYF
cdr3_nt: TGTGCCAGCACTCAAGACAGGGGCTACGAGCAGTACTTC

clone_size: -
d_call: TRBD2
v_call: TRBV11-2
j_call: TRBJ2-3
cdr3_aa: CASRPRLAGGTDTQYF
cdr3_nt: TGTGCCAGCAGACCCAGACTAGCGGGGGGGACAGATACGCAGTATTTT

clone_size: once
d_call: -
v_call: TRBV18
j_call: TRBJ2-7
cdr3_aa: CASRLGEQYF
cdr3_nt: TGTGCCAGCCGACTAGGGGAGCAGTACTTC

clone_size: -
d_call: TRBD1
v_call: TRBV4-3
j_call: TRBJ1-2
cdr3_aa: CASSQPSTGEGGYTF
cdr3_nt: TGCGCCAGCAGCCAGCCCTCTACAGGGGAAGGCGGCTACACCTTC

clone_size: -
d_call: TRBD1
v_call: TRBV6-5
j_call: TRBJ1-6
cdr3_aa: CASRGQGFSSPLHF
cdr3_nt: TGTGCCAGCAGGGGACAGGGATTCAGTTCACCCCTCCACTTT

clone_size: -
d_call: TRBD2
v_call: TRBV28
j_call: TRBJ2-7
cdr3_aa: CASSPSSGRRYEQYF
cdr3_nt: TGTGCCAGCAGCCCCTCTAGCGGGAGACGCTACGAGCAGTACTTC

clone_size: -
d_call: -
v_call: TRBV12-3/TRBV12-4
j_call: TRBJ1-5
cdr3_aa: CASSLGGKGPQHF
cdr3_nt: TGTGCCAGCAGTTTAGGCGGGAAGGGGCCCCAGCATTTT

clone_size: -
d_call: -
v_call: TRBV7-2
j_call: TRBJ2-5
cdr3_aa: CASSQTGLEETQYF
cdr3_nt: TGTGCCAGCAGCCAAACAGGGTTGGAAGAGACCCAGTACTTC

clone_size: -
d_call: -
v_call: TRBV6-2/TRBV6-3
j_call: TRBJ1-2
cdr3_aa: CASSPQVVYGYTF
cdr3_nt: TGTGCCAGCAGCCCCCAGGTAGTCTATGGCTACACCTTC

clone_size: -
d_call: TRBD1
v_call: TRBV19
j_call: TRBJ1-5
cdr3_aa: CASSPGTDQPQHF
cdr3_nt: TGTGCCAGTAGCCCGGGGACAGACCAGCCCCAGCATTTT

clone_size: -
d_call: -
v_call: TRBV29-1
j_call: TRBJ2-3
cdr3_aa: CSVGQTSTDTQYF
cdr3_nt: TGCAGCGTTGGGCAGACTAGCACAGATACGCAGTATTTT

clone_size: -
d_call: -
v_call: TRBV27
j_call: TRBJ1-6
cdr3_aa: CASSGAYNSPLHF
cdr3_nt: TGTGCCAGCAGTGGGGCGTATAATTCACCCCTCCACTTT

clone_size: -
d_call: -
v_call: TRBV4-1
j_call: TRBJ1-6
cdr3_aa: CASSQAVPDTSSYNSPLHF
cdr3_nt: TGCGCCAGCAGCCAAGCCGTGCCGGACACCAGCTCCTATAATTCACCCCTCCACTTT